The 7 T cell receptor beta chains presented below share a single source sample, sequenced in a study of graft-versus-host responses after intestinal transplantation. These TCRs are of unknown antigen specificity. TCRdb keeps only in-frame clones here, not all; method: immunoSEQ multiplex PCR. The repertoire has tens of thousands of clones, about 91% of them found once; the top ten carry 6% to 9%. The sample here was unstimulated CD8+ T cells sorted from spleen or lymph node cells, taken before transplant. The source is a human donor who was the organ donor for an intestinal transplant.

This chain links TRBV5-1 with TRBJ2-5; no clear D. Germline-derived CDR1 and CDR2 are SGHRS and YFSETQ. The CDR3 is 15 residues long. V was trimmed by 4 bases and J by 0 bases, leaving 13 bases between them. The CDR3 DNA is TGCGCCAGCAGCCCGGAAGACTCCGACCAAGAGACCCAGTACTTC. This gives the protein CASSPEDSDQETQYF.

The genes are TRBV5-6 and TRBJ2-1; the D gene could be TRBD1 or TRBD2 (5 bases each). The CDR3 is made up of 12 amino acids. V lost 0 bases and J 8 bases, leaving 6 bases between the germline ends. Germline assignment: CDR1 SGHDT and CDR2 YYEEEE. The CDR3 loop is CASSLGGDEQFF. The CDR3 DNA reads as TGTGCCAGCAGCTTGGGAGGGGATGAGCAGTTCTTC.

The chain couples TRBV5-5 to TRBJ2-7; weak D call: TRBD1 (5 bases). Germline CDR1 is SGHKS and CDR2 is YYEKEE (reference sequence). The CDR3 sequence is 12 residues long. V dropped 0 bases and J dropped 4 bases, with 5 bases sitting between them. The CDR3 region has the DNA TGTGCCAGCAGCTTGGAGGGGTACGAGCAGTACTTC. This sequence encodes CASSLEGYEQYF.

The rearrangement links TRBV19 to TRBJ2-1; maybe TRBD2 (6 bases). V lost 5 bases to trimming and J lost 5 bases, with 28 bases between them. From germline, CDR1 is LNHDA and CDR2 SQIVND (reference sequence). The CDR3 spans 19 residues. CDR3 protein: CASSFLPGTRDSLNNEQFF. As DNA, the CDR3 is TGTGCCAGTAGTTTCCTACCCGGGACTCGGGATTCTTTAAACAATGAGCAGTTCTTC.

The rearrangement links TRBV7-9 to TRBJ2-6, with TRBD1 identical over 7 bases. Per the germline V gene, CDR1 is SEHNR and CDR2 is FQNEAQ (reference sequence). The CDR3 consists of 18 residues. V trimming: 1 base; J trimming: 0 bases; junction bases outside the gene matches: 6. As DNA, the CDR3 is TGTGCCAGCAGCTTAGTGGGGACAGCGGTCTCTGGGGCCAACGTCCTGACTTTC. The encoded protein is CASSLVGTAVSGANVLTF.

The genes are TRBV4-1 and TRBJ2-2; D unclear. The CDR3 length is 18 residues. V lost 0 bases, J lost 1 base, and 15 bases lay in between. Germline V CDR1 and CDR2: MGHRA, YSYEKL. The CDR3 DNA is TGCGCCAGCAGCCAAGATTTGGCACAGAGGATGAACACCGGGGAGCTGTTTTTT. It specifies CASSQDLAQRMNTGELFF.

This sequence joins TRBV6-5 and TRBJ2-7; D perhaps matches TRBD2 (6 bases). V shed 4 bases and J shed 12 bases, with 22 bases lying between them. The CDR3 totals 14 residues. Germline lookup yields CDR1 MNHEY and CDR2 SVGAGI. CDR3 region: CASSSPTGTEGVYF. CDR3 coding DNA: TGTGCCAGCAGTTCCCCAACCGGGACTGAAGGGGTGTACTTC.